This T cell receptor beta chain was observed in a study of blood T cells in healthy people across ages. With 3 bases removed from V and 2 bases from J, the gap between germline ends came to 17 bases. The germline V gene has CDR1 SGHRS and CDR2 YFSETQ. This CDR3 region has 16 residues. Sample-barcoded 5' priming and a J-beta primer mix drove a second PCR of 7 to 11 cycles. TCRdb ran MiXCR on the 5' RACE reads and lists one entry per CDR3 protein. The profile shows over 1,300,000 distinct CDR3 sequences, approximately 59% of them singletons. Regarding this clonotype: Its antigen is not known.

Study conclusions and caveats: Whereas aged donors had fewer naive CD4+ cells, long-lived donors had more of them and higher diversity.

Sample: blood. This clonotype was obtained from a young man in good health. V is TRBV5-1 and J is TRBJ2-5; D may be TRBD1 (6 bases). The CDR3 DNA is TGCGCCAGCAGCTGGAGTCCCGGACAGCTACAAGAGACCCAGTACTTC. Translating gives CASSWSPGQLQETQYF. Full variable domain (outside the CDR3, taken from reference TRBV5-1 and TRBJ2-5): KAGVTQTPRYLIKTRGQQVTLSCSPISGHRSVSWYQQTPGQGLQFLFEYFSETQRNKGNFPGRFSGRQFSNSRSEMNVSTLELGDSALYLCASSWSPGQLQETQYFGPGTRLLVL.